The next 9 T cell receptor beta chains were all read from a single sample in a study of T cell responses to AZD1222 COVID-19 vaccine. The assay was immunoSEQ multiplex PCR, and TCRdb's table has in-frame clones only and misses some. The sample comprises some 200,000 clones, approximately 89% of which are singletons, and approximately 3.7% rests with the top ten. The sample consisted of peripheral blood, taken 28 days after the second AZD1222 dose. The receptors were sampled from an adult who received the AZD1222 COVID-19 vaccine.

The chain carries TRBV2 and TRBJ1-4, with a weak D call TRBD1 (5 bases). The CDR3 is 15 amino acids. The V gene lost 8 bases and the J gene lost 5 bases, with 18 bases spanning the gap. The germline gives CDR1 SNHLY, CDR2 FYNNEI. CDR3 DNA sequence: TGTGCCAGCGTTAAGGATGGGGGACCGAATGAAAAACTGTTTTTT. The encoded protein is CASVKDGGPNEKLFF. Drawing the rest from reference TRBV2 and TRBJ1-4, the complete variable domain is EPEVTQTPSHQVTQMGQEVILRCVPISNHLYFYWYRQILGQKVEFLVSFYNNEISEKSEIFDDQFSVERPDGSNFTLKIRSTKLEDSAMYFCASVKDGGPNEKLFFGSGTQLSVL.

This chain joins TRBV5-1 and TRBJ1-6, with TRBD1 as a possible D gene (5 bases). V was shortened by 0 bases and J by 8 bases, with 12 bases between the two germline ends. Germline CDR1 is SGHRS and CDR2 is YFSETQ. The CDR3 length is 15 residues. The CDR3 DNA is TGCGCCAGCAGCTTGGATGGCAGGGTCGATTCACCCCTCCACTTT. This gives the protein CASSLDGRVDSPLHF.

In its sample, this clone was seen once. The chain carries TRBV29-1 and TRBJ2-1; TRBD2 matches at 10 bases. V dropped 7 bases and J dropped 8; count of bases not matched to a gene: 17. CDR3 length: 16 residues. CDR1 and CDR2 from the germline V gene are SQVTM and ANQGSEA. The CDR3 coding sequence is TGCAGCGCCGCCCAGTATTCTAGCGGGAGTAAGGATGAGCAGTTCTTC. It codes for CSAAQYSSGSKDEQFF.

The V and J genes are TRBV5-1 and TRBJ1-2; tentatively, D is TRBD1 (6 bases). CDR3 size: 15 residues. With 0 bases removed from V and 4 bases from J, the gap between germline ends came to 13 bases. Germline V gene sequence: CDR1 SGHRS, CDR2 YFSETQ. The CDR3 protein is CASSLATGGSYGYTF. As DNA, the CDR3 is TGCGCCAGCAGCTTGGCGACAGGCGGATCCTATGGCTACACCTTC.

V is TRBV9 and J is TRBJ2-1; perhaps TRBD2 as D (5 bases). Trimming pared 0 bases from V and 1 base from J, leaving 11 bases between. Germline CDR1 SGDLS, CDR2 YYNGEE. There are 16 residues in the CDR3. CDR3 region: CASSVAGFNSYNEQFF. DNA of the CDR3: TGTGCCAGCAGCGTAGCGGGATTTAATTCCTACAATGAGCAGTTCTTC.

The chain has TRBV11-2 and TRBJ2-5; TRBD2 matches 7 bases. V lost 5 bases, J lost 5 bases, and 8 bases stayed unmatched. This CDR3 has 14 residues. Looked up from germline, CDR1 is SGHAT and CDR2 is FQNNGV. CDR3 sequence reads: CASSRGVGGETQYF. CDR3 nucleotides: TGTGCCAGCAGCCGGGGGGTCGGGGGTGAGACCCAGTACTTC.

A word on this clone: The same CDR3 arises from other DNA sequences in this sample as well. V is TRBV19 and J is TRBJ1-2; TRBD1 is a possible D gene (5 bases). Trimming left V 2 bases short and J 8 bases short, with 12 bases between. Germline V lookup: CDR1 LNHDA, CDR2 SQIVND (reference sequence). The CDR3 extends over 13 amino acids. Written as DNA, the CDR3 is TGTGCCAGTAGTATAACCGGGGGTGGAGGCTACACCTTC. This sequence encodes CASSITGGGGYTF.

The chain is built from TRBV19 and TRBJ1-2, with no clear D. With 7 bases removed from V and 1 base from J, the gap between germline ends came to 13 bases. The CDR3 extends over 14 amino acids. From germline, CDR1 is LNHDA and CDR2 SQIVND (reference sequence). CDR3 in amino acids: CASTRPGSNYGYTF. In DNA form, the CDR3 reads TGTGCCAGTACCCGCCCGGGCAGTAACTATGGCTACACCTTC.

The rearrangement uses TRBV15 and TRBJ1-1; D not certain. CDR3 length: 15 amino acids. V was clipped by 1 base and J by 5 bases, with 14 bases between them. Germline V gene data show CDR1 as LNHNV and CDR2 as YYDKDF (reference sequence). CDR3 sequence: CATSRVSSPGTEAFF. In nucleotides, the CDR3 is TGTGCCACCAGCAGAGTGTCTTCTCCGGGGACTGAAGCTTTCTTT.